The 31 T cell receptor beta chains below were found in one sample sequenced in a study of vaccination and CD4 T cells after COVID-19. The treatment denotes: approximately nine-day PBMC culture with coronavirus spike peptide pools or control peptides (ViraFEST assay). Their antigen targets remain unknown. The study sequenced cultured CD4+ T cell DNA using the Oncomine TCR Beta short-read assay. TCRdb independently ran MiXCR on the PCR reads; one entry per CDR3 protein. The sample lists just over 20,000 distinct CDR3 sequences; 70% were seen once. Sequenced input: CD4+ T cells from blood, cultured in vitro. These receptor sequences come from a human donor who had recovered from COVID-19.

The chain employs TRBV30 and TRBJ1-5; possible D gene TRBD1, 5 bases. The germline V gene has CDR1 GTSNPN and CDR2 SVGIG (reference sequence). The CDR3 loop spans 14 amino acids. Trimming cost V 4 bases and J 4 bases, with 14 bases left between them. CDR3 region: CAWKTLGENQPQHF. CDR3 sequence (DNA): TGTGCCTGGAAAACATTGGGGGAGAATCAGCCCCAGCATTTT.

This chain joins TRBV2 and TRBJ2-3, with D tentatively TRBD1 or TRBD2 (5 bases each). Trimming cost V 6 bases and J 3 bases, with 16 bases left between them. The germline V gene has CDR1 SNHLY and CDR2 FYNNEI. This CDR3 is 15 amino acids long. This chain's CDR3 is CASRGVGGFTDTQYF. The CDR3 DNA sequence: TGTGCCAGCAGGGGGGTAGGCGGGTTTACAGATACGCAGTATTTT. Based on the CDR3 plus reference TRBV2 and TRBJ2-3, the full variable domain is EPEVTQTPSHQVTQMGQEVILRCVPISNHLYFYWYRQILGQKVEFLVSFYNNEISEKSEIFDDQFSVERPDGSNFTLKIRSTKLEDSAMYFCASRGVGGFTDTQYFGPGTRLTVL.

The gene calls are TRBV11-2 and TRBJ1-5; D is ambiguous. CDR1 SGHAT and CDR2 FQNNGV come from the germline V gene. This CDR3 has 15 residues. The V end lost 1 base, the J end lost 5 bases, and 12 bases lay between the germline ends. In DNA, the CDR3 is TGTGCCAGCAGCTTAGGTCCCAGTGAGGATCAGCCCCAGCATTTT. Its protein product is CASSLGPSEDQPQHF.

The J gene is TRBJ1-5, the V gene TRBV7-6, with a weak D call TRBD1 (6 bases). The CDR3 runs 13 residues. CDR1 SGHVS and CDR2 FNYEAQ come from the germline V gene. Trimming pared 3 bases from V and 7 bases from J, leaving 10 bases between. The DNA for the CDR3 is TGTGCCAGCAGCTTGGGGAGGGGGCAGCCCCAGCATTTT. Its translation is CASSLGRGQPQHF.

This clonotype was counted only a few times. The chain is built from TRBV20-1 and TRBJ1-2; weak D call: TRBD1 (5 bases). The CDR3 is 14 amino acids. Trimming cost V 1 base and J 2 bases, with 11 bases left between them. Germline V gene data show CDR1 as DFQATT and CDR2 as SNEGSKA (reference sequence). CDR3 region: CSARGDVFNYGYTF. CDR3 coding DNA: TGCAGTGCTAGAGGGGACGTATTCAACTATGGCTACACCTTC.

This clonotype appeared a few times. J is TRBJ1-5 and V is TRBV12-3 or TRBV12-4; D may be TRBD1 (6 bases). V gave up 6 bases and J gave up 0 bases, with 15 bases separating them. The CDR3 length is 16 residues. The CDR3 DNA sequence: TGTGCCAGCAGCTCCTCGGGGGGGCCTAGCAATCAGCCCCAGCATTTT. It codes for CASSSSGGPSNQPQHF.

CDR3 loop: CASRGGGVSYGYTF. CDR3 sequence (DNA): TGTGCCAGCAGGGGCGGAGGGGTCAGCTATGGCTACACCTTC. The chain is built from TRBV28 and TRBJ1-2; D may be TRBD1 (5 bases). The CDR3 length is 14 residues. CDR1 is MDHEN and CDR2 is SYDVKM in the germline V gene. The germline V and J ends were trimmed by 6 bases and 4 bases, with 15 bases remaining between them.

J is TRBJ1-5 and V is TRBV20-1; D gene ambiguous. This CDR3 has 16 amino acids. Germline V gene sequence: CDR1 DFQATT, CDR2 SNEGSKA (reference sequence). The germline V and J ends were trimmed by 0 bases and 0 bases, with 12 bases remaining between them. This chain's CDR3 is CSARDQGRYSNQPQHF. In DNA, the CDR3 is TGCAGTGCTAGAGATCAAGGGAGGTATAGCAATCAGCCCCAGCATTTT.

The genes are TRBV20-1 and TRBJ1-5, with 9 bases matching TRBD1. This CDR3 is built from 15 residues. In germline, CDR1 is DFQATT, CDR2 SNEGSKA (reference sequence). V shed 3 bases and J 4 bases; nucleotides not matched to a gene: 7. The CDR3 sequence is CSARGTGIRNQPQHF. Written as DNA, the CDR3 is TGCAGTGCTAGGGGGACAGGGATTCGGAATCAGCCCCAGCATTTT.

CDR3 nucleotides: TGTGCCAGCAGTTTAGCCCTAGGAACAGGGGGTGGCAATGAGCAGTTCTTC. It specifies CASSLALGTGGGNEQFF. The chain uses TRBV28 and TRBJ2-1; TRBD1 agrees at 8 bases. The CDR3 is 17 residues long. Germline-derived CDR1 and CDR2 are MDHEN and SYDVKM. V was pared by 2 bases and J by 6 bases, with 12 bases of the junction left unmatched. Full variable domain (rest looked up from reference TRBV28 and TRBJ2-1): DVKVTQSSRYLVKRTGEKVFLECVQDMDHENMFWYRQDPGLGLRLIYFSYDVKMKEKGDIPEGYSVSREKKERFSLILESASTNQTSMYLCASSLALGTGGGNEQFFGPGTRLTVL.

V usage is TRBV12-3 or TRBV12-4 and J usage is TRBJ1-5, with no clear D. V was trimmed by 5 bases and J by 4 bases, leaving 6 bases between them. There are 12 residues in the CDR3. CDR3 sequence reads: CASSPINQPQHF. CDR3 nucleotides: TGTGCCAGCAGTCCTATAAATCAGCCCCAGCATTTT.

This clonotype was counted once. This rearrangement joins TRBV20-1 to TRBJ1-5; a possible D gene is TRBD1 (6 bases). The CDR3 runs to 15 residues. Trimming took 6 bases from V and 7 from J, leaving 22 bases between them. The V gene's germline CDR1 is DFQATT and CDR2 SNEGSKA (reference sequence). CDR3 sequence: CSARLSGQKEQPQHF. The CDR3, as DNA: TGCAGTGCCCGCTTGTCAGGACAGAAGGAACAGCCCCAGCATTTT.

V is TRBV11-2 and J is TRBJ1-5; 9 bases are a match to TRBD1. J gave up 6 bases and V 1 base, and 10 bases lay outside the gene matches. Looked up from germline, CDR1 is SGHAT and CDR2 is FQNNGV. CDR3 length equals 17 residues. The chain's CDR3 is CASSLAGRTGAIQPQHF. The CDR3 DNA follows: TGTGCCAGCAGCTTAGCCGGAAGGACAGGGGCCATTCAGCCCCAGCATTTT.

The rearrangement joins TRBV20-1 to TRBJ2-7, with D maybe TRBD2 (6 bases). The CDR3 length is 15 residues. Germline V gene sequence: CDR1 DFQATT, CDR2 SNEGSKA (reference sequence). V was pared by 1 base and J by 2 bases, with 15 bases between. The CDR3 region has the DNA TGCAGTGCTAGAGTTATAAGCGGGCCCCCCTACGAGCAGTACTTC. This encodes CSARVISGPPYEQYF.

This clonotype has just one count. The V call is TRBV7-2, the J call TRBJ2-1; a weak D match, TRBD2 (6 bases). Trimming cost V 5 bases and J 7 bases, with 18 bases left between them. CDR3 length: 15 amino acids. Germline V lookup: CDR1 SGHTA, CDR2 FQGNSA. This chain's CDR3 is CASSGRVSGGNEQFF. In DNA form, the CDR3 reads TGTGCCAGCAGCGGCAGGGTCTCTGGGGGGAATGAGCAGTTCTTC.

The rearrangement joins TRBV5-5 to TRBJ1-1; the D is unclear. The CDR3 loop spans 13 amino acids. Germline V gene sequence: CDR1 SGHKS, CDR2 YYEKEE (reference sequence). Trimming shortened V by 1 base and J by 1 base, and 5 bases separated the two germline ends. This CDR3 reads CASSLLGNTEAFF. CDR3 DNA: TGTGCCAGCAGCTTGTTAGGGAACACTGAAGCTTTCTTT.

CDR3 region: CAWSARLSNQPQHF. The CDR3 DNA follows: TGTGCCTGGAGTGCGCGACTGAGCAATCAGCCCCAGCATTTT. The chain has TRBV30 and TRBJ1-5; D not certain. There are 14 residues in the CDR3. V lost 1 base to trimming and J lost 1 base, with 8 bases between them. CDR1 is GTSNPN, CDR2 SVGIG, per germline (reference sequence).

This rearrangement joins TRBV24-1 to TRBJ2-7; tentative D call: TRBD1 (6 bases). Deletions cut 4 bases from V and 7 bases from J, with 16 bases between. The CDR3 runs to 14 residues. CDR1 is KGHDR and CDR2 is SFDVKD in the germline V gene. This CDR3 is CATSDPGTQGEQYF. CDR3 in DNA: TGTGCCACCAGTGACCCCGGAACACAGGGAGAGCAGTACTTC.

The rearrangement joins TRBV7-6 to TRBJ1-3; D is perhaps TRBD1 (5 bases). V lost 1 base, J lost 3 bases, and 10 bases lay in between. Germline CDR1 is SGHVS and CDR2 is FNYEAQ. CDR3 length equals 15 residues. CDR3 sequence: CASSLGAGSGNTIYF. Written as DNA, the CDR3 is TGTGCCAGCAGCTTAGGGGCAGGGAGTGGAAACACCATATATTTT.

Written as DNA, the CDR3 is TGTGCCTGGAGTGAGGGACAGCCTAATTCACCCCTCCACTTT. Its protein product is CAWSEGQPNSPLHF. V is TRBV30 and J is TRBJ1-6; the match to TRBD1 covers 7 bases. Germline CDR1 GTSNPN, CDR2 SVGIG (reference sequence). The CDR3 extends over 14 amino acids. Trimming at V came to 1 base and at J to 6 bases, leaving 3 bases not matched to a gene.

This chain links TRBV6-2 or TRBV6-3 with TRBJ2-4, with D hard to call. This CDR3 is built from 15 residues. V was pared by 3 bases and J by 4 bases, with 13 bases between. Germline V gives CDR1 MNHEY, CDR2 SVGEGT. The CDR3, as DNA: TGTGCCAGCAGTTATCGCCAAACTTATAAAAACATTCAGTACTTC. Protein sequence: CASSYRQTYKNIQYF.

The rearrangement joins TRBV27 to TRBJ1-6; D call uncertain. Trimming cost V 1 base and J 10 bases, with 14 bases left between them. The CDR3 has 15 amino acids. Germline V gene sequence: CDR1 MNHEY, CDR2 SMNVEV (reference sequence). The CDR3 DNA follows: TGTGCCAGCAGTTTATTGGGAGGCGCGGGGTCACCCCTCCACTTT. Its protein product is CASSLLGGAGSPLHF.

This chain connects TRBV7-9 to TRBJ1-5; a weak D match, TRBD1 (5 bases). Trimming stripped 1 base from V and 3 bases from J, with 10 bases between. The CDR3 runs 15 residues. Germline CDR1 SEHNR, CDR2 FQNEAQ (reference sequence). CDR3 nucleotide sequence: TGTGCCAGCAGCTTAGGAGTGACAGCCAATCAGCCCCAGCATTTT. This encodes CASSLGVTANQPQHF.

The chain employs TRBV15 and TRBJ1-1; TRBD1 matches 8 bases. The CDR3 is made up of 18 amino acids. V shed 1 base, J shed 1 base, and the junction held 11 bases outside the gene matches. Germline V lookup: CDR1 LNHNV, CDR2 YYDKDF (reference sequence). The CDR3 DNA is TGTGCCACCAGCAGAGCCGGACAGGGACTCCAGGGGAACACTGAAGCTTTCTTT. This translates into CATSRAGQGLQGNTEAFF.

The chain employs TRBV7-2 and TRBJ2-7, with D perhaps matching TRBD2 (6 bases). V lost 5 bases and J lost 0, with 17 bases in between. Germline V gene sequence: CDR1 SGHTA, CDR2 FQGNSA. This CDR3 has 16 amino acids. In DNA, the CDR3 is TGTGCCAGCAGCCGCTCCGGGGGTAGCGTCTCCTACGAGCAGTACTTC. This codes for CASSRSGGSVSYEQYF.

The chain carries TRBV25-1 and TRBJ1-3; D is uncertain. The germline V gene encodes CDR1 MGHDK and CDR2 SYGVNS. The CDR3 covers 12 residues. Trimming pared 4 bases from V and 7 bases from J, leaving 8 bases between. The CDR3 loop is CASSGGLNTIYF. The CDR3, as DNA: TGTGCCAGCAGTGGTGGACTGAACACCATATATTTT.

This clonotype was found a few times. The chain combines TRBV20-1 with TRBJ1-3; 7 bases align to TRBD1. The CDR3 totals 14 residues. The germline CDR1 and CDR2 sequences are DFQATT and SNEGSKA (reference sequence). V lost 4 bases and J lost 3; bases outside the gene matches: 6. The CDR3 DNA follows: TGCAGTGCTACCCGGGACAGACTTGGAAACACCATATATTTT. Translating it yields CSATRDRLGNTIYF.

This clonotype was recorded a few times. This rearrangement joins TRBV20-1 to TRBJ1-5, with TRBD1 matching 9 bases. J was trimmed by 2 bases and V by 5 bases; bases with no gene match: 10. The CDR3 loop spans 16 amino acids. Looked up from germline, CDR1 is DFQATT and CDR2 is SNEGSKA (reference sequence). CDR3 amino acids: CSALELRTGGNQPQHF. The CDR3 bases are TGCAGTGCTTTGGAGTTGCGGACAGGGGGCAATCAGCCCCAGCATTTT.

The chain is built from TRBV20-1 and TRBJ2-3; 11 nucleotides match TRBD2. Unmatched junction bases numbered 4, after V lost 1 base and J lost 4 bases. The germline gives CDR1 DFQATT, CDR2 SNEGSKA (reference sequence). CDR3 length equals 15 residues. DNA of the CDR3: TGCAGTGCTAGAGGGGATAGCGGGAGGGCAGATACGCAGTATTTT. This gives the protein CSARGDSGRADTQYF.

This clonotype was detected only a few times. The J gene is TRBJ1-2, the V gene TRBV20-1; 8 positions match TRBD1. J gave up 6 bases and V 0 bases, and 9 bases lay outside the gene matches. The CDR3 is made up of 15 amino acids. In germline, CDR1 is DFQATT, CDR2 SNEGSKA (reference sequence). CDR3: CSAREARGLYHGYTF. DNA of the CDR3: TGCAGTGCTAGAGAAGCCAGGGGGCTCTACCATGGCTACACCTTC.

The chain uses TRBV27 and TRBJ2-5, with 11 bases lining up with TRBD1. The CDR3 length is 13 residues. The V gene end was trimmed by 8 bases and the J gene end by 9 bases; junction bases not matched to a gene: 8. Germline CDR1 MNHEY, CDR2 SMNVEV (reference sequence). The CDR3 sequence is CASGTGGRGAQYF. CDR3 in DNA: TGTGCCAGCGGGACAGGGGGTCGTGGAGCCCAGTACTTC.